This section outlines one TCR beta chain sequence together with its context. V lost 4 bases and J 0 bases, leaving 7 bases between the germline ends. The CDR3 consists of 14 residues. Alongside a J-beta primer mix, a sample-barcoded 5' primer served in a second PCR lasting about 7 to 12 cycles. The template-switch adaptor was a 5' adaptor with 12 random nucleotides. It tagged each cDNA molecule. No fewer than 2.5 million CDR3-containing paired-end reads came from each sample. TCRdb re-analysed the 5' RACE reads in MiXCR, keeping a single row per CDR3 protein. The repertoire holds around 800,000 distinct CDR3 sequences, with 53% as singletons. This sample was included in a study of blood T cells in healthy people across ages.

V and J are TRBV12-3 or TRBV12-4 and TRBJ1-5; no firm D call. Material for sequencing was blood. This TCR derives from a man aged 80 or over in good health. CDR3 bases: TGTGCCAGCAGTTGGCTTAATAGCAATCAGCCCCAGCATTTT. Translation gives CASSWLNSNQPQHF.